The rows below give T cell receptor beta chains drawn from one sample of a study of CD8 T cells in Susac syndrome. MiXCR was run by TCRdb on the immunoSEQ multiplex PCR reads, yielding one entry per CDR3 protein. The profile covers around 300,000 distinct CDR3 sequences, with 85% appearing a single time and around 0.21% taken by the ten largest. The sequencing input was CD8+ T cells from PBMCs. These receptors were taken from a human donor with multiple sclerosis. The CDR3 runs from the conserved cysteine through the conserved F or W. A D gene is named only where the DNA matches it firmly. Expanded clones are given a class, and other clones once, few, many or no size at all.

j_call d_call v_call clone_size cdr3_aa cdr3_nt
TRBJ2-1 TRBD1 TRBV20-1 . CSATATGTGNNEQFF TGCAGTGCTACAGCAACCGGGACAGGGAACAATGAGCAGTTCTTC
TRBJ1-2 . TRBV5-1 . CASTASGYTF TGCGCCAGCACGGCAAGCGGCTACACCTTC
TRBJ2-7 . TRBV2 . CASKTIPLEQYF TGTGCCAGCAAAACCATCCCCCTCGAGCAGTACTTC
TRBJ2-7 TRBD2 TRBV6-1 few CASLSFQFAGGGEQYF TGTGCCAGCCTATCATTTCAATTCGCCGGCGGGGGCGAGCAGTACTTC
TRBJ1-2 . TRBV29-1 few CSVDRAGENIYGYTF TGCAGCGTTGACCGGGCGGGTGAAAATATCTATGGCTACACCTTC
TRBJ1-1 . TRBV7-9 few CASSSETPRVTEAFF TGTGCCAGCAGCTCCGAGACACCTCGGGTCACTGAAGCTTTCTTT
TRBJ1-2 TRBD1 TRBV14 . CASSQVAGGDDGYTF TGTGCCAGCAGCCAAGTAGCAGGGGGCGACGATGGCTACACCTTC
TRBJ2-7 . TRBV5-5 . CASSWGISYEQYF TGTGCCAGCAGCTGGGGGATCTCCTACGAGCAGTACTTC
TRBJ2-7 . TRBV1 . CTSSQYSYEQYF TGCACCAGCAGCCAATACAGCTACGAGCAGTACTTC
TRBJ2-3 . TRBV2 . CASSEGGITSTDTQYF TGTGCCAGCAGTGAAGGCGGGATTACGAGCACAGATACGCAGTATTTT
TRBJ2-7 . TRBV4-3 . CASSQDPGWAYEQYF TGCGCCAGCAGCCAAGACCCGGGATGGGCCTACGAGCAGTACTTC
TRBJ1-2 . TRBV28 . CASRLPGLPFTNYGYTF TGTGCCAGCAGACTTCCGGGACTGCCCTTTACTAACTATGGCTACACCTTC
TRBJ2-3 . TRBV7-9 few CASSLLGLGMDTQYF TGTGCCAGCAGCCTGTTGGGACTGGGGATGGATACGCAGTATTTT
TRBJ2-2 TRBD1 TRBV7-9 . CASSSFPDRAGELFF TGTGCCAGCAGCTCCTTCCCGGACAGGGCCGGGGAGCTGTTTTTT
TRBJ2-7 TRBD2 TRBV27 few CASSGGLAGSEYEQYF TGTGCCAGCAGTGGCGGACTAGCGGGTAGTGAGTACGAGCAGTACTTC
TRBJ2-2 . TRBV9 . CASSVGSVGGSNTGELFF TGTGCCAGCAGCGTAGGGTCCGTGGGGGGCAGTAACACCGGGGAGCTGTTTTTT
TRBJ2-7 TRBD2 TRBV9 . CASSVGGISYEQYF TGTGCCAGCAGCGTGGGAGGGATATCCTACGAGCAGTACTTC
TRBJ2-1 TRBD2 TRBV7-2 . CASGVAGYNEQFF TGTGCCTCCGGGGTAGCGGGTTACAATGAGCAGTTCTTC
TRBJ2-2 . TRBV7-2 . CASSFEDVGWTGELFF TGTGCCAGCAGCTTTGAGGACGTAGGGTGGACCGGGGAGCTGTTTTTT
TRBJ2-1 TRBD2 TRBV28 . CASTSGTSGMWTEQFF TGTGCCAGCACCTCGGGGACTAGCGGGATGTGGACTGAGCAGTTCTTC
TRBJ2-2 . TRBV7-3 once CASSLTEDWTGELFF TGTGCCAGCAGCTTAACGGAGGATTGGACCGGGGAGCTGTTTTTT
TRBJ1-2 . TRBV7-2 many CASSLTDYGYTF TGTGCCAGCAGCTTAACGGACTATGGCTACACCTTC
TRBJ1-5 . TRBV5-4 . CASSLMAGGNQPQHF TGTGCCAGCAGCTTGATGGCCGGGGGCAATCAGCCCCAGCATTTT
TRBJ1-4 TRBD1 TRBV6-5 . CASSPQGWTNEKLFF TGTGCCAGCAGCCCACAGGGGTGGACTAATGAAAAACTGTTTTTT
TRBJ1-3 . TRBV28 . CASSGRDMSNSGNTIYF TGTGCCAGCAGTGGGCGGGACATGTCTAACTCTGGAAACACCATATATTTT
TRBJ1-2 TRBD1 TRBV14 . CASSHGTGSGYTF TGTGCCAGCAGCCACGGGACAGGGTCTGGCTACACCTTC
TRBJ1-5 . TRBV11-2 few CASSPWGPNQPQHF TGTGCCAGCAGCCCTTGGGGGCCGAATCAGCCCCAGCATTTT
TRBJ1-5 TRBD1 TRBV28 . CASRGGQVSNQPQHF TGTGCCTCCCGGGGGGGACAGGTTAGCAATCAGCCCCAGCATTTT
TRBJ1-1 . TRBV29-1 once CSVGAQVNTEAFF TGCAGCGTTGGAGCACAGGTGAACACTGAAGCTTTCTTT
TRBJ2-3 . TRBV28 . CASSSLTDTQYF TGTGCCAGCAGTTCCCTTACAGATACGCAGTATTTT
TRBJ1-6 . TRBV7-6 . CASSLASGNSPLHF TGTGCCAGCAGCTTAGCGTCGGGAAATTCACCCCTCCACTTT
TRBJ2-5 . TRBV28 . CASRTNIGPETQYF TGTGCCAGCAGGACCAACATTGGTCCGGAGACCCAGTACTTC
TRBJ2-7 . TRBV2 . CASISGTLSYEQYF TGTGCCAGCATCTCCGGGACCCTCTCCTACGAGCAGTACTTC
TRBJ2-1 . TRBV25-1 . CASSLKGLGRVSGTSYNEQFF TGTGCCAGCAGTTTGAAGGGTTTAGGCAGGGTGAGCGGTACCTCCTACAATGAGCAGTTCTTC
TRBJ2-7 . TRBV30 . CAWSPGNYYEQYF TGTGCCTGGAGTCCCGGGAACTACTACGAGCAGTACTTC
TRBJ2-5 . TRBV7-8 . CASSSEAYQETQYF TGTGCCAGCAGCTCCGAAGCGTACCAAGAGACCCAGTACTTC
TRBJ1-3 . TRBV9 . CASSVYPSGALGGNTIYF TGTGCCAGCAGCGTATATCCCAGCGGAGCTTTAGGCGGAAACACCATATATTTT